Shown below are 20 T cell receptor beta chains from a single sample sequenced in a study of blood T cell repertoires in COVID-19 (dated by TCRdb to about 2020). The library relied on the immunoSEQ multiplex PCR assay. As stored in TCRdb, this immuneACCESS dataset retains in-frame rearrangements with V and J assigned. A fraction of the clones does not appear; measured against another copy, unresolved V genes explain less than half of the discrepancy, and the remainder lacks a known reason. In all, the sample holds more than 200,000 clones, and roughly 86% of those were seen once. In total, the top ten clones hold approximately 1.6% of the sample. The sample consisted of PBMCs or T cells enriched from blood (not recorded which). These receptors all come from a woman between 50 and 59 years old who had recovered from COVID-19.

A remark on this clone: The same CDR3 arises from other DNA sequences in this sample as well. This chain's CDR3 is CASSQATPNSPLHF. DNA for the CDR3: TGTGCCAGCAGCCAAGCGACACCGAATTCACCCCTCCACTTT. V usage is TRBV3-1 (or the pseudogene TRBV3-2) and J usage is TRBJ1-6; unclear D gene. Germline CDR1 reads LGHDT; CDR2 reads YNNKEL (reference sequence). CDR3 size: 14 residues. Trimming cost V 1 base and J 7 bases, with 8 bases left between them.

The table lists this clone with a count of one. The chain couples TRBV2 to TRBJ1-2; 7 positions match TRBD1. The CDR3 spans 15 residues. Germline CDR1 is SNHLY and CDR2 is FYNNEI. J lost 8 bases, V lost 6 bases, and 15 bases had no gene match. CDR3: CASRSTGTVGGGYTF. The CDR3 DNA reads TGTGCCAGCAGGTCGACCGGGACAGTGGGGGGAGGCTACACCTTC. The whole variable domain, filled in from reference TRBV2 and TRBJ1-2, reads EPEVTQTPSHQVTQMGQEVILRCVPISNHLYFYWYRQILGQKVEFLVSFYNNEISEKSEIFDDQFSVERPDGSNFTLKIRSTKLEDSAMYFCASRSTGTVGGGYTFGSGTRLTVV.

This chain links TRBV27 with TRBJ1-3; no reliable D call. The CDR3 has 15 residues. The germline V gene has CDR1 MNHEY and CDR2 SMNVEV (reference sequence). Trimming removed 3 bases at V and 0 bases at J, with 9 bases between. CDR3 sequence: CASSLRIHSGNTIYF. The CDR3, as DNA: TGTGCCAGCAGTTTGAGGATACACTCTGGAAACACCATATATTTT.

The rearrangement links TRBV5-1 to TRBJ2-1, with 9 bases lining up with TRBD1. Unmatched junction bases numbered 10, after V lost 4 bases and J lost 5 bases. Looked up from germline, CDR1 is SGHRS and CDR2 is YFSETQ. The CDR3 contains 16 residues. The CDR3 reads CASSLDGQGRHNEQFF. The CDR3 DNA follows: TGCGCCAGCAGCCTCGATGGACAGGGGCGTCACAATGAGCAGTTCTTC.

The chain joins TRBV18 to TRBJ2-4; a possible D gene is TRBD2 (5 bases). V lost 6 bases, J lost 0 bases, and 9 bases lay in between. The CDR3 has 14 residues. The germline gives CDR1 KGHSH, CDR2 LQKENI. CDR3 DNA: TGTGCCAGCTCCCCGGGGATAGCCAAAAACATTCAGTACTTC. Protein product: CASSPGIAKNIQYF.

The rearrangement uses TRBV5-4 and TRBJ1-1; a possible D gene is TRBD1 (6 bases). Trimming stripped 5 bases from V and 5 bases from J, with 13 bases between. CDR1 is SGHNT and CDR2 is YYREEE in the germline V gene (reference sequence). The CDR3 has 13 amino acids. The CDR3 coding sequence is TGTGCCAGCAGGGGTGGAACAGGGACTGAAGCTTTCTTT. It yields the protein CASRGGTGTEAFF.

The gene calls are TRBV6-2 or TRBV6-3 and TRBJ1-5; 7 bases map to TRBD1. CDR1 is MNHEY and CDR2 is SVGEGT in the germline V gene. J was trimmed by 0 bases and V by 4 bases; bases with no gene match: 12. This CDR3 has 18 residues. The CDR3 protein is CASSWNRGQIYSNQPQHF. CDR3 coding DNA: TGTGCCAGCAGTTGGAACAGGGGCCAGATTTATAGCAATCAGCCCCAGCATTTT.

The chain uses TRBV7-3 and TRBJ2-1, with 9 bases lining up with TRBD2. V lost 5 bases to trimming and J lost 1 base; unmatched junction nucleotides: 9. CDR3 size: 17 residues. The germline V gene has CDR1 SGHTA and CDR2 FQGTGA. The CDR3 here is CASSLESGRRSYNEQFF. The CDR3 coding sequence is TGTGCCAGCAGCCTCGAGAGCGGGAGGAGATCCTACAATGAGCAGTTCTTC.

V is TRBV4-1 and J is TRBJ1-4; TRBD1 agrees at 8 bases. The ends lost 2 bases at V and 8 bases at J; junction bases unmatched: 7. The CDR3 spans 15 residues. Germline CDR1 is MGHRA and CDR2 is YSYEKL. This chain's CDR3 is CASSQRQGWVEKLFF. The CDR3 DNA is TGCGCCAGCAGCCAAAGACAGGGGTGGGTCGAAAAACTGTTTTTT.

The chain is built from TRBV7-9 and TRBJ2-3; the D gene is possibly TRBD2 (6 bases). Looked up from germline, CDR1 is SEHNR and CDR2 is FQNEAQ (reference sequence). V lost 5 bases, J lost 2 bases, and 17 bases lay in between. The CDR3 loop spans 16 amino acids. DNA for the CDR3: TGTGCCAGCAGCCCGCTACCGGGACTCTCCACAGATACGCAGTATTTT. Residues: CASSPLPGLSTDTQYF.

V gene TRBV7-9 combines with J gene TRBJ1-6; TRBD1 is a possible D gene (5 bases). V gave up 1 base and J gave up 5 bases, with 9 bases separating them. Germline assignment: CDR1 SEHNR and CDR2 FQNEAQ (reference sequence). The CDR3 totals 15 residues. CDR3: CASSLVRGDNSPLHF. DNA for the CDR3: TGTGCCAGCAGCTTAGTCCGGGGGGATAATTCACCCCTCCACTTT.

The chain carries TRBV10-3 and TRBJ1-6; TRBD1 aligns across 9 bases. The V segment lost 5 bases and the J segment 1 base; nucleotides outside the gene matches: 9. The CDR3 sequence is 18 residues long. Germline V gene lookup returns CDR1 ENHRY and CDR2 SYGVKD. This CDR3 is CAISLAPGQGSYNSPLHF. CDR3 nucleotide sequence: TGTGCCATCAGTTTAGCCCCGGGACAGGGTTCCTATAATTCACCCCTCCACTTT.

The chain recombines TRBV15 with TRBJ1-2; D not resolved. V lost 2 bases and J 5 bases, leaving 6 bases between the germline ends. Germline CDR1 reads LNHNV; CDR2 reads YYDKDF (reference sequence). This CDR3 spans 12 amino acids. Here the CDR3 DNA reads TGTGCCACCAGCAGACCCCAGTATGGCTACACCTTC. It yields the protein CATSRPQYGYTF.

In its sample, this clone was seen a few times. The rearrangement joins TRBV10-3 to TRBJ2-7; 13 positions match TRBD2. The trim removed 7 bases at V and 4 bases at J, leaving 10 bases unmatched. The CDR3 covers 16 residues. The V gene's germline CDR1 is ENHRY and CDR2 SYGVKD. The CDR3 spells CAIKLAGGPYGYEQYF. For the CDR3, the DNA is TGTGCCATCAAACTAGCGGGAGGGCCTTACGGGTACGAGCAGTACTTC.

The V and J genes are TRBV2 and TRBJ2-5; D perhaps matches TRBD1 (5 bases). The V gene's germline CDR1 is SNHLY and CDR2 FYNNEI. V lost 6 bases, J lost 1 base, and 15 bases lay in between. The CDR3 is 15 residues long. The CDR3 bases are TGTGCCAGCAGAAGGGGCGCCAACTCCCAAGAGACCCAGTACTTC. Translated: CASRRGANSQETQYF.

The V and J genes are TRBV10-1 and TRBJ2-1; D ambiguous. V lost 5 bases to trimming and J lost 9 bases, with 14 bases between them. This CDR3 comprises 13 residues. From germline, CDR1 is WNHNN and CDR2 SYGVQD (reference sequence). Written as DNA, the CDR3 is TGCGCCAGCAGTTTGGTCCCCGGTTGTGAGCAGTTCTTC. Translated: CASSLVPGCEQFF.

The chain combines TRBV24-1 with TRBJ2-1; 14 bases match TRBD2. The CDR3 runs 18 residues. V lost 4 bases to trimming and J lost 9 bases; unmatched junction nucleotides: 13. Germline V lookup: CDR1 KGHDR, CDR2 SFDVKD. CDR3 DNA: TGTGCCACCAGTGAGCCCAGCGGGACTAGCGGGAGTTATGGTGAGCAGTTCTTC. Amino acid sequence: CATSEPSGTSGSYGEQFF.

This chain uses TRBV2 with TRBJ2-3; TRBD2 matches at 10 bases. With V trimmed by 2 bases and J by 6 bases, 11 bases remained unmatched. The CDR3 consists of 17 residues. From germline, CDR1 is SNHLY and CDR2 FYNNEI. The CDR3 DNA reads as TGTGCCAGCAGTGAATTCGCGGTAGCGGGAGGTGGGGATACGCAGTATTTT. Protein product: CASSEFAVAGGGDTQYF.

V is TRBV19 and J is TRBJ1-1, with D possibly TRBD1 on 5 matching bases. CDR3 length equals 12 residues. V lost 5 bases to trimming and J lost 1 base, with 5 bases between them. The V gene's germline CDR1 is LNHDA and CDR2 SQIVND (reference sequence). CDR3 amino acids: CASSQGNTEAFF. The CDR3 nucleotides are TGTGCCAGTAGTCAGGGGAACACTGAAGCTTTCTTT.

CDR3 coding DNA: TGTGCCAGAGACCGGCGGGAAAGCAACACCGGGGAGCTGTTTTTT. Encoded protein: CARDRRESNTGELFF. V is TRBV21-1 and J is TRBJ2-2; whether TRBD2, the table's D call, matches the DNA was not checked. TRBV21-1 is a documented pseudogene. This CDR3 comprises 15 residues.